The clone carrying this T cell receptor (beta chain) was detected a few times. Its antigen is as yet unknown. Then a second PCR, running about 6 to 12 cycles, was carried out with a sample-barcoded 5' primer and a J-beta primer mix. Each cDNA molecule, via a template-switch adaptor with 12 random nucleotides, was tagged. In TCRdb, the 5' RACE reads were re-called with MiXCR into one record per CDR3 protein. Counted here are about 280,000 distinct CDR3 sequences, 25% to 30% occurring once; the ten biggest clones make up approximately 30%. This record belongs to a study of blood T cells in healthy people across ages. In germline, CDR1 is LGHDT, CDR2 YNNKEL (reference sequence). There are 17 residues in the CDR3. The V gene end was trimmed by 1 base and the J gene end by 5 bases; junction bases not matched to a gene: 6. Study-level findings and limits: Donor CMV infection status was unknown, possibly confounding age-related changes in expanded clonotypes.

This receptor was identified in a woman aged 65 to 85 in good health. The chain links TRBV3-1 to TRBJ2-5; TRBD2 aligns across 14 bases. Sample: blood. As DNA, the CDR3 is TGTGCCAGCAGCCAAGCGACTAGCGGGAGGGCCGGGGAGACCCAGTACTTC. As protein: CASSQATSGRAGETQYF.